A few counts support the clone carrying this TCR beta chain. Its target is not known. The PCR made use of 60 Vbeta and 13 Jbeta primers. Assay used: immunoSEQ multiplex PCR; TCRdb lists only in-frame clones, some missing. The sample yields under 250,000 clones, around 80% seen once. This entry comes from a study of cytomegalovirus exposure and HLA in healthy donors. For the study at large: In terms of ancestry, the Caucasian-associated cluster contained roughly 80% of the 350 to 450 genotyped donors.

Notes on the study in general: In a later analysis, DRB1 alleles had the most associated TCRs; HLA-C alleles the fewest. Rarity characterized most TCR sequences, yet some public TCRs appeared in many donors. With later analysis, a missense DCLRE1C variant became linked to TCR beta V- and J-gene trimming.

The germline V gene has CDR1 WSHSY and CDR2 SAAADI. The CDR3 runs to 14 residues. V gave up 7 bases and J gave up 2 bases; unmatched junction bases: 8. The sample consisted of PBMCs. The V call is TRBV10-2, the J call TRBJ2-7, with 7 bases identical to TRBD1. The sequence derives from a male donor in good health and CMV-seronegative. CDR3 region: CASTPTGNPYEQYF. Written as DNA, the CDR3 is TGCGCCAGCACCCCGACAGGGAACCCCTACGAGCAGTACTTC.